Below, 13 T cell receptor beta chains from the same sample are listed, as sequenced in a study of prognosis after radiotherapy for stage I lung cancer. Starting from genomic DNA, TCR beta CDR3 was amplified through two-round multiplex PCR. Every TRBV and TRBJ gene had its own specific primer in first-round PCR. TCRdb re-called the multiplex PCR reads with MiXCR, one entry per CDR3 protein. The sample contains some 13,000 distinct CDR3 sequences, 40% to 55% of which appear only once. This material consisted of PBMCs, taken before or after stereotactic body radiation therapy (not recorded which). All receptors derive from a donor over 45 with non-small cell lung cancer.

This clonotype was picked up many times. V is TRBV7-9 and J is TRBJ2-2; 12 nucleotides line up with TRBD2. The CDR3 loop spans 15 amino acids. V trimming: 5 bases; J trimming: 5 bases; junction bases outside the gene matches: 3. The germline V gene encodes CDR1 SEHNR and CDR2 FQNEAQ (reference sequence). The CDR3 sequence: CASSPTSGRTGELFF. CDR3 in DNA: TGTGCCAGCAGCCCAACTAGCGGGAGGACCGGGGAGCTGTTTTTT.

This clonotype is labeled as medium-sized. The V call is TRBV11-2, the J call TRBJ1-6; no clear D gene. V was cut by 0 bases and J by 9 bases, with 6 bases left in between. Germline CDR1 reads SGHAT; CDR2 reads FQNNGV. This CDR3 has 13 amino acids. The CDR3 is CASSLEPGSPLHF. The DNA of the CDR3 is TGTGCCAGCAGCTTAGAGCCGGGTTCACCCCTCCACTTT.

This clonotype was counted ten times or more. CDR3 nucleotide sequence: TGTGCCAGCAGAACAGTCACCGGGGAGCTGTTTTTT. As protein: CASRTVTGELFF. The genes are TRBV6-1 and TRBJ2-2; D uncertain. Germline CDR1 is MNHNS and CDR2 is SASEGT. V lost 6 bases and J lost 4, with 6 bases in between. CDR3 length equals 12 residues.

Ten or more counts support this clonotype. The chain has TRBV4-3 and TRBJ2-7, with TRBD2 matching over 9 bases. This CDR3 has 17 amino acids. Germline loops: CDR1 LGHNA, CDR2 YSLEER. V lost 3 bases to trimming and J lost 2 bases; unmatched junction nucleotides: 11. Here the CDR3 reads CASSQASGSGGTYEQYF. In nucleotides, the CDR3 is TGCGCCAGCAGCCAGGCCAGTGGAAGCGGGGGGACCTACGAGCAGTACTTC.

The gene calls are TRBV11-2 and TRBJ2-7; TRBD1 aligns across 9 bases. V gave up 1 base and J gave up 0 bases; unmatched junction bases: 4. This CDR3 spans 16 amino acids. Germline V gives CDR1 SGHAT, CDR2 FQNNGV. CDR3 amino acids: CASSLGTGVNSYEQYF. The CDR3, as DNA: TGTGCCAGCAGCTTAGGGACAGGGGTGAACTCCTACGAGCAGTACTTC.

Within the sample, this clonotype is medium-sized. This chain connects TRBV6-1 to TRBJ2-3; 7 nucleotides agree with TRBD2. In germline, CDR1 is MNHNS, CDR2 SASEGT. Trimming at V came to 5 bases and at J to 6 bases, leaving 11 bases not matched to a gene. The CDR3 spans 15 residues. The CDR3 coding sequence is TGTGCCAGCAGTATCCTTGCGGGAGCGGCGGATACGCAGTATTTT. The encoded protein is CASSILAGAADTQYF.

This clonotype was found many times. For the CDR3, the DNA is TGTGCCAGCAGCACAGGGACAGGACTGTTGTGGGATGAGCAGTTCTTC. Translating gives CASSTGTGLLWDEQFF. This chain connects TRBV9 to TRBJ2-1, with TRBD1 matching 8 bases. The germline V gene encodes CDR1 SGDLS and CDR2 YYNGEE. CDR3 length: 16 amino acids. V trimming: 4 bases; J trimming: 8 bases; junction bases outside the gene matches: 14.

In this sample, this clonotype turned up once. This likely came from a read error, as a far larger clone is one base away. The gene calls are TRBV7-9 and TRBJ2-3, with D tentatively TRBD1 or TRBD2 (6 bases each). CDR1 is SEHNR, CDR2 FQNEAQ, per germline (reference sequence). The CDR3 loop spans 15 amino acids. The CDR3 is CASSRRLGGADTKYF. The CDR3 bases are TGTGCCAGCAGCCGTAGGTTGGGGGGCGCAGATACGAAGTATTTT.

This clonotype has only a few counts. Given a far larger clone just one base away, this is likely a sequencing read error. The V call is TRBV7-9, the J call TRBJ2-5; D may be TRBD1 (5 bases). The V gene's germline CDR1 is SEHNR and CDR2 FQNEAQ (reference sequence). This CDR3 is 15 amino acids long. This CDR3 is CASSFKGLPKDTQYF. The CDR3 DNA is TGTGCCAGCAGCTTCAAGGGGCTACCAAAAGATACCCAGTACTTC.

On this clonotype itself: Given a far larger clone just one base away, this is likely a sequencing read error. The rearrangement joins TRBV6-8 to TRBJ2-2, with 8 nucleotides matching TRBD2. Germline CDR1 and CDR2: MNHGY and SAAAGT. This CDR3 spans 16 amino acids. The CDR3 here is CARSSTLAAVSGELFF. The DNA for the CDR3 is TGTGCCAGAAGTTCCACACTAGCGGCTGTCTCCGGGGAGCTGTTTTTT.

The chain uses TRBV20-1 and TRBJ2-6; no reliable D call. Germline V gene sequence: CDR1 DFQATT, CDR2 SNEGSKA (reference sequence). The CDR3 has 14 residues. Trimming cost V 6 bases and J 0 bases, with 9 bases left between them. The CDR3 DNA is TGCAGTGCCAGTGGATACTCTGGGGCCAACGTCCTGACTTTC. Amino acid sequence: CSASGYSGANVLTF.

On this clonotype itself: A far larger clone lies a single base away; this is likely a read error. This chain links TRBV3-1 with TRBJ2-1; 13 bases line up with TRBD2. V lost 5 bases to trimming and J lost 13 bases; unmatched junction nucleotides: 17. The CDR3 consists of 17 residues. Germline values: CDR1 LGHDT, CDR2 YNNKEL (reference sequence). This chain's CDR3 is CASSTPGTSGNQETQFF. CDR3 DNA sequence: TGTGCCAGCAGCACCCCAGGGACTAGCGGGAACCAAGAGACCCAGTTCTTC.

This clonotype was seen just once. This likely reflects a read error, since a far larger clone is one base away. The V call is TRBV15, the J call TRBJ2-5; 10 nucleotides match TRBD2. The end of the DNA aligns better with TRBJ2-1, so the J call may be wrong. This CDR3 region has 15 residues. Germline V gene sequence: CDR1 LNHNV, CDR2 YYDKDF (reference sequence). The CDR3: CATIREGAGGTEQFF. CDR3 bases: TGTGCCACCATCAGAGAGGGAGCGGGAGGGACTGAGCAGTTCTTC.